This T cell receptor (beta chain) was observed in a study of CD8+ T cells in alopecia areata. For the study at large: Treatment comprised oral tofacitinib, 5 to 10 mg twice daily, in treated patients. A 6-month off-drug phase came after tofacitinib, which had lasted 6 to 18 months.

Reverse transcribed after extraction, RNA yielded cDNA as the sequencing template. Profiled with immunoSEQ multiplex PCR; TCRdb holds only in-frame clones, not every one. The table shows about 170,000 clones, with about 66% occurring only once. Findings of the study overall: Scalp samples also yield sequences of resident alphabeta T cells from normal skin. Normal scalp showed lower clonality than lesional scalp, especially alopecia totalis/universalis.

As for this clone: Its antigen is unidentified.

V lost 2 bases, J lost 2 bases, and 4 bases stayed unmatched. The CDR3 covers 16 residues. Germline values: CDR1 SGHVS, CDR2 FQNEAQ. The specimen comprised CD8+ T cells sorted from blood, sampled at week 0. V usage is TRBV7-8 and J usage is TRBJ2-7, with TRBD2 identical over 12 bases. The receptor comes from a human donor with alopecia areata. CDR3 in amino acids: CASSLPTSGGTYEQYF. CDR3 nucleotides: TGTGCCAGCAGCTTACCGACTAGCGGGGGAACCTACGAGCAGTACTTC.